This T cell receptor (beta chain) was retrieved from a study of tumor and adjacent non-tumor tissue in lung cancer. At the level of the study: Patients were aged about 31 to 76, about 10 men and 4 to 6 women, stage I to III.

RNA was extracted from bulk tissue without any cell sorting. CDR1 is SGHAT and CDR2 is FQNNGV in the germline V gene. The length of the CDR3 is 14 residues. A word on this clonotype: One junction end disagrees with the germline gene, perhaps due to a read error.

A modified ARM-PCR protocol with three rounds of nested PCR amplified TCRbeta. TCRdb reprocessed the multiplex PCR reads via MiXCR and lists one record per CDR3 protein. The sample yields tens of thousands of distinct CDR3 sequences, approximately 63% seen once. The chain joins TRBV11-2 to TRBJ2-7, with D possibly TRBD2 on 7 matching bases. This TCR was recovered from a man over 45 with non-small cell lung cancer. Material: lung tumor tissue. The CDR3 sequence is CVSSSQGGGYEQYF. Here the CDR3 DNA reads TGTGTCAGCAGCAGCCAAGGGGGGGGGTACGAGCAGTACTTC. Variable domain in full (rest from reference TRBV11-2 and TRBJ2-7): EAGVAQSPRYKIIEKRQSVAFWCNPISGHATLYWYQQILGQGPKLLIQFQNNGVVDDSQLPKDRFSAERLKGVDSTLKIQPAKLEDSAVYLCVSSSQGGGYEQYFGPGTRLTVT.